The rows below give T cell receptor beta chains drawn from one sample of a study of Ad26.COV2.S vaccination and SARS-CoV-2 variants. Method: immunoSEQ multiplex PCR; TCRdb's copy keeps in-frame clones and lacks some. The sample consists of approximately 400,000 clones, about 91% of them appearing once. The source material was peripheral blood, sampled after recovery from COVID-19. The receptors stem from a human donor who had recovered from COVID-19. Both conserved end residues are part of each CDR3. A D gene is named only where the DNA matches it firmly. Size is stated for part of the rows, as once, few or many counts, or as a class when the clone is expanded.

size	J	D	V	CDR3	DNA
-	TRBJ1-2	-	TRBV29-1	CSVEKGNYGYTF	TGCAGCGTTGAGAAGGGGAACTATGGCTACACCTTC
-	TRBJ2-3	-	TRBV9	CASSVGEDTQYF	TGTGCCAGCAGCGTAGGGGAAGATACGCAGTATTTT
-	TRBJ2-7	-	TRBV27	CASSLGRGPYEQYF	TGTGCCAGCAGTTTGGGCAGGGGCCCCTACGAGCAGTACTTC
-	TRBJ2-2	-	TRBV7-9	CASSLRNTGELFF	TGTGCCAGCAGCTTGAGGAACACCGGGGAGCTGTTTTTT
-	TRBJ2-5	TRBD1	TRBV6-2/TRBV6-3	CASSRRQGVQETQYF	TGTGCCAGCAGCAGGAGACAGGGGGTCCAAGAGACCCAGTACTTC
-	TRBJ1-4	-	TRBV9	CASSVGQLNEKLFF	TGTGCCAGCAGCGTTGGACAGCTAAATGAAAAACTGTTTTTT
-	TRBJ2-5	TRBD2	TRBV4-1	CASSLTGLALETQYF	TGCGCCAGCAGCCTGACGGGACTAGCCTTAGAGACCCAGTACTTC
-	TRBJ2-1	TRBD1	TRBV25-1	CASGTGGNNEQFF	TGTGCCAGCGGGACAGGGGGGAACAATGAGCAGTTCTTC
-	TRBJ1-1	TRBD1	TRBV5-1	CASSLEGGANTEAFF	TGCGCCAGCAGCTTGGAAGGGGGCGCGAACACTGAAGCTTTCTTT
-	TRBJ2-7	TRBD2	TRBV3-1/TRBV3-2	CASSRSGGAEEQYF	TGTGCCAGCAGCCGTAGCGGGGGGGCTGAAGAGCAGTACTTC
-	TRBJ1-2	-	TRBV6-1	CASSEVEASGYTF	TGTGCCAGCAGTGAAGTAGAGGCCAGTGGCTACACCTTC
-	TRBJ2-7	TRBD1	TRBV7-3	CASSPRTGGEPTYEQYF	TGTGCCAGCAGCCCTCGGACAGGGGGCGAACCAACCTACGAGCAGTACTTC
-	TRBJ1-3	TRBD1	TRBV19	CASTLTGRKLGNTIYF	TGTGCCAGTACCCTGACAGGGAGGAAGCTCGGAAACACCATATATTTT
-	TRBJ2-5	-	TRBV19	CASSMGVSSKKETQYF	TGTGCCAGTAGCATGGGGGTTTCCTCGAAGAAAGAGACCCAGTACTTC
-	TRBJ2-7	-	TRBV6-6	CASSYSAGHYEQYF	TGTGCCAGCAGTTACTCGGCAGGGCACTACGAGCAGTACTTC
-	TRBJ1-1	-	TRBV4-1	CASSQDDRLNTEAFF	TGCGCCAGCAGCCAAGATGATCGGTTGAACACTGAAGCTTTCTTT
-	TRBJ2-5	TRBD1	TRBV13	CASRGGEETQYF	TGTGCCAGCAGAGGGGGCGAGGAGACCCAGTACTTC
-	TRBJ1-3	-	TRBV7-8	CASSSTIQGGNTIYF	TGTGCCAGCAGCTCGACGATCCAGGGGGGAAACACCATATATTTT
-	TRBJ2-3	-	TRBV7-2	CASSLQTNPWTDTQYF	TGTGCCAGCAGCTTGCAGACTAACCCGTGGACAGATACGCAGTATTTT
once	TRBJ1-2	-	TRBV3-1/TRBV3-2	CASSQDSQGLGGYTF	TGTGCCAGCAGCCAAGATTCACAGGGCCTCGGCGGCTACACCTTC
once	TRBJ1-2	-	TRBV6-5	CASSLRQHDYTF	TGTGCCAGCAGCCTACGACAGCACGACTACACCTTC
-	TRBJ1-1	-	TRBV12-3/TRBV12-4	CASRKGTEAFF	TGTGCCAGCAGAAAGGGCACTGAAGCTTTCTTT
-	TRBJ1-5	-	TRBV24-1	CATSDRGDQPQHF	TGTGCCACCAGCGACCGGGGGGATCAGCCCCAGCATTTT
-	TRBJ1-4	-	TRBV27	CASSLLDNEKLFF	TGTGCCAGCAGTTTACTGGATAATGAAAAACTGTTTTTT
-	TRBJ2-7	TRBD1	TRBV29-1	CSARKDRYEQYF	TGCAGCGCCAGGAAGGACAGGTACGAGCAGTACTTC
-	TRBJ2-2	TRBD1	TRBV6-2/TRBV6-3	CASSYHLTGGTGELFF	TGTGCCAGCAGTTACCACTTGACAGGGGGAACCGGGGAGCTGTTTTTT
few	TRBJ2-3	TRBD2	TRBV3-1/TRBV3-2	CASSPGLGDTQYF	TGTGCCAGCAGCCCAGGACTAGGAGATACGCAGTATTTT
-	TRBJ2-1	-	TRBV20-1	CSARTGTTSFF	TGCAGTGCTAGAACCGGGACCACGTCGTTCTTC
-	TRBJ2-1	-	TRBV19	CASIWNNEQFF	TGTGCCAGTATTTGGAACAATGAGCAGTTCTTC
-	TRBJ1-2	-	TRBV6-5	CASSYEGVGYTF	TGTGCCAGCAGTTACGAGGGTGTTGGCTACACCTTC
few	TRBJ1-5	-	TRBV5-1	CASSQTPNQPQHF	TGCGCCAGCAGCCAAACACCTAATCAGCCCCAGCATTTT
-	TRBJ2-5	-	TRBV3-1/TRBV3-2	CASSPSAPGETQYF	TGTGCCAGCAGCCCCTCCGCGCCGGGAGAGACCCAGTACTTC
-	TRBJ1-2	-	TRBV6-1	CASSEPPEGPMNYGYTF	TGTGCCAGCAGTGAACCACCCGAGGGGCCAATGAACTATGGCTACACCTTC
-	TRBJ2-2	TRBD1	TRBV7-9	CASSQLTGDGELFF	TGTGCCAGCAGCCAGCTTACAGGGGACGGGGAGCTGTTTTTT
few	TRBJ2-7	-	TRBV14	CASSPDGDFYEQYF	TGTGCCAGCAGTCCGGACGGAGACTTCTACGAGCAGTACTTC
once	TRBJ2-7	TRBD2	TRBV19	CASSTLAEESYEQYF	TGTGCCAGTAGTACTCTAGCGGAGGAGTCCTACGAGCAGTACTTC
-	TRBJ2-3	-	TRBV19	CASSIDSRPTDTQYF	TGTGCCAGTAGTATAGATTCGAGGCCCACAGATACGCAGTATTTT
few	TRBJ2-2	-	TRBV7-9	CASSPQGEYTGELFF	TGTGCCAGCAGCCCTCAGGGAGAATACACCGGGGAGCTGTTTTTT
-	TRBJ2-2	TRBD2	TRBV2	CASSQRGGTGELFF	TGTGCCAGCAGTCAGCGGGGGGGGACCGGGGAGCTGTTTTTT
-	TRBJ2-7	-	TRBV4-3	CASSQGLVPYEQYF	TGCGCCAGCAGCCAAGGGCTAGTCCCCTACGAGCAGTACTTC
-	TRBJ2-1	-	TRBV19	CASRGTDVGEQFF	TGTGCCAGTAGAGGTACCGACGTCGGTGAGCAGTTCTTC
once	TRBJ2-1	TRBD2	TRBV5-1	CASSFGGDPYNEQFF	TGCGCCAGCAGCTTCGGGGGGGACCCCTACAATGAGCAGTTCTTC
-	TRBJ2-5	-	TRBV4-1	CASSPPVGNLETQYF	TGCGCCAGCAGCCCCCCAGTAGGGAACCTAGAGACCCAGTACTTC
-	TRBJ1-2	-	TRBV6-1	CASSDGIGIGYTF	TGTGCCAGCAGTGACGGGATTGGGATTGGCTACACCTTC
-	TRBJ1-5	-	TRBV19	CASTDPYSNQPQHF	TGTGCCAGTACAGACCCCTATAGCAATCAGCCCCAGCATTTT
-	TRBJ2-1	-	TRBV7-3	CASSLGVNNEQFF	TGTGCCAGCAGCTTAGGGGTAAACAATGAGCAGTTCTTC
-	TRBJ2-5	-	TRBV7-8	CASSLVGQETQYF	TGTGCCAGCAGCTTAGTGGGTCAAGAGACCCAGTACTTC
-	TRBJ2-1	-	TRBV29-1	CSVEQVEQFF	TGCAGCGTTGAACAGGTTGAGCAGTTCTTC
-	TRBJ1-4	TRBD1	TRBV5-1	CASSPQTGGNEKLFF	TGCGCCAGCAGCCCTCAGACAGGGGGTAATGAAAAACTGTTTTTT
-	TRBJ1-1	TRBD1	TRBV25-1	CASSESWTGYCSTEAFF	TGTGCCAGCAGTGAATCTTGGACAGGGTACTGTAGCACTGAAGCTTTCTTT
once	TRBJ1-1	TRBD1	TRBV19	CASIQGQGTTEAFF	TGTGCCAGTATCCAGGGACAGGGGACCACTGAAGCTTTCTTT
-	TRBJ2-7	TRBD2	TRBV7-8	CASRFSSGGTSYEQYF	TGTGCCAGCAGATTCTCCAGCGGGGGGACCTCCTACGAGCAGTACTTC
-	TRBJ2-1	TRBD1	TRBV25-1	CASRVTGTGTYNEQFF	TGTGCCAGCAGGGTTACCGGGACAGGGACCTACAATGAGCAGTTCTTC
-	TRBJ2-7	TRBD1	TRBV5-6	CASSSGTGSYEQYF	TGTGCCAGCAGCTCAGGGACAGGATCCTACGAGCAGTACTTC
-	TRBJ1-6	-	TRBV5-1	CASSLEGNYNSPLHF	TGCGCCAGCAGCTTGGAAGGGAACTATAATTCACCCCTCCACTTT
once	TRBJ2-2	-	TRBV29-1	CSGGGINGRELFF	TGCAGCGGAGGAGGCATCAATGGCCGGGAGCTGTTTTTT
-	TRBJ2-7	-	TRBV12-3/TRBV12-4	CASSLGDQEQYF	TGTGCCAGCAGTTTAGGAGATCAGGAGCAGTACTTC
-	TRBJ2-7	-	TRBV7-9	CASSLGGVSYEQYF	TGTGCCAGCAGCTTAGGTGGGGTATCCTACGAGCAGTACTTC
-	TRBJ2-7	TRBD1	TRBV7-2	CASSLQTGTGFNEQYF	TGTGCCAGCAGCCTACAGACCGGGACAGGGTTCAACGAGCAGTACTTC